Given below is one T cell receptor (beta chain) in context. Treatment here: 19 received Ad26.COV2.S at low or high dose, single or two shots; roughly five received placebo; per-sample allocation not given. The study sampled participants on day 63 after the first vaccine or placebo injection. This record comes from a study of Ad26.COV2.S vaccination and SARS-CoV-2 variants. The data were produced by immunoSEQ multiplex PCR, yet TCRdb's version contains in-frame clones alone and is incomplete. The sample shows about 350,000 clones, roughly 91% of them seen only once. CDR3 length: 15 amino acids. J lost 1 base, V lost 6 bases, and 7 bases had no gene match. From germline, CDR1 is LNHDA and CDR2 SQIVND (reference sequence).

This receptor was obtained from a person aged 18 to 65 who received the Ad26.COV2.S COVID-19 vaccine or a placebo. This material consisted of peripheral blood, taken in a trial of Ad26.COV2.S vaccine versus placebo. The chain couples TRBV19 to TRBJ2-3, with 7 bases matching TRBD1. The CDR3: CASSKDRARTDTQYF. CDR3 nucleotide sequence: TGTGCCAGTAGCAAAGACAGGGCGCGCACAGATACGCAGTATTTT. Full variable domain (rest looked up from reference TRBV19 and TRBJ2-3): DGGITQSPKYLFRKEGQNVTLSCEQNLNHDAMYWYRQDPGQGLRLIYYSQIVNDFQKGDIAEGYSVSREKKESFPLTVTSAQKNPTAFYLCASSKDRARTDTQYFGPGTRLTVL.